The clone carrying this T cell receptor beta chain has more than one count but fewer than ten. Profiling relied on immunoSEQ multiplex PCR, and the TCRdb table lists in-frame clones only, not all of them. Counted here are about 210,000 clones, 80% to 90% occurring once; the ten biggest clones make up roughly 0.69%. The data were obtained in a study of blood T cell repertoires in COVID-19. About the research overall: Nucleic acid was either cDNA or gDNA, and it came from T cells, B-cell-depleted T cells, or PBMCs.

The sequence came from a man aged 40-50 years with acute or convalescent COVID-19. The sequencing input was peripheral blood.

The CDR3 region has the DNA TGTGCCAGCAGGCCCACCGGACAGGGAAGCTACACCTTC. Translating gives CASRPTGQGSYTF. The chain combines TRBV7-6 with TRBJ1-2; TRBD1 matches 8 bases. Germline CDR1 SGHVS, CDR2 FNYEAQ. V lost 6 bases, J lost 9 bases, and 9 bases stayed unmatched. This CDR3 is built from 13 residues.